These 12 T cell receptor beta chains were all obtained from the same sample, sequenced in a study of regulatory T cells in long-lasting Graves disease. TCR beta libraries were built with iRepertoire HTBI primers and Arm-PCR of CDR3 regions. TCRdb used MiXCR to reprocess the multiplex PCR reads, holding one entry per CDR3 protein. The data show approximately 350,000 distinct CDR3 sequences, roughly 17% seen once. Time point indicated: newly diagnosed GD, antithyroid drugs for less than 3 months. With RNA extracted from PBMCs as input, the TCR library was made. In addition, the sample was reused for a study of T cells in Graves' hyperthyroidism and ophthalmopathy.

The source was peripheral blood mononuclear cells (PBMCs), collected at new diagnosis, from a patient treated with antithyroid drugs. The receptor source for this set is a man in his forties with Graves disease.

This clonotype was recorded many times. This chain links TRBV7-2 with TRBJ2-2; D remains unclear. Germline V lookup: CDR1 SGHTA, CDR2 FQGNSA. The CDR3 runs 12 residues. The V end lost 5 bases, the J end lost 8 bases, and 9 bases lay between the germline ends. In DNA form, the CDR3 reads TGTGCCAGCAGCCTTCTTGCTGGGGAGCTGTTTTTT. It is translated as CASSLLAGELFF.

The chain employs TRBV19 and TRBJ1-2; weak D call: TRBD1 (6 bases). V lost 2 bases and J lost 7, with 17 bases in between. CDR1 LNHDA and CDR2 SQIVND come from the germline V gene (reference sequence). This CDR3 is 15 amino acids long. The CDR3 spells CASSINPKGVCGYTF. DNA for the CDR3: TGTGCCAGTAGTATAAACCCCAAGGGGGTATGTGGCTACACCTTC.

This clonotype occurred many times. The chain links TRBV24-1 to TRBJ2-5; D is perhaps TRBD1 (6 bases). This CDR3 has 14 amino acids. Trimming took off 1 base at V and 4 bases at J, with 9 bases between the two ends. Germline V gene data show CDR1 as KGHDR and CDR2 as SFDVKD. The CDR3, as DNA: TGTGCCACCAGTGATTTCGGCAGGGGAGAGACCCAGTACTTC. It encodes CATSDFGRGETQYF.

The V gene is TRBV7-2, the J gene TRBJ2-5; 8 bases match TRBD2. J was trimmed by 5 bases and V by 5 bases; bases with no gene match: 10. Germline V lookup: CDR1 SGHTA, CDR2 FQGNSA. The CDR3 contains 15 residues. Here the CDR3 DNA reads TGTGCCAGCAGCATCCCGGGGGGGGGATATGAGACCCAGTACTTC. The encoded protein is CASSIPGGGYETQYF.

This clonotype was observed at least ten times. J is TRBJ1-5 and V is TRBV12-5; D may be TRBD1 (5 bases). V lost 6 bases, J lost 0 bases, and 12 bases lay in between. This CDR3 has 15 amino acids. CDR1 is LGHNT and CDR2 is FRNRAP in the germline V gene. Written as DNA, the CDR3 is TGTGCTAGTGGCCCCATCGGGGGTAGCAATCAGCCCCAGCATTTT. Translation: CASGPIGGSNQPQHF.

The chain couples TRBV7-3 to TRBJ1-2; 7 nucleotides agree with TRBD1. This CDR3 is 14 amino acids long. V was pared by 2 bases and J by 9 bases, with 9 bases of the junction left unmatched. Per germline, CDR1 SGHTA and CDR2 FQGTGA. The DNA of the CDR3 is TGTGCCAGCAGCTTAGGAGGCGAGACAGGGAGCTACACCTTC. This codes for CASSLGGETGSYTF.

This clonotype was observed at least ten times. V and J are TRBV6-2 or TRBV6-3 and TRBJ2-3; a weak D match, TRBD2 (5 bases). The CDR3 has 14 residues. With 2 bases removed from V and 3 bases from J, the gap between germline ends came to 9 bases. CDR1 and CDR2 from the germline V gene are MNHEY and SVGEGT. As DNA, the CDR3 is TGTGCCAGCAGTTACAGAGGGTCAACAGATACGCAGTATTTT. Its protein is CASSYRGSTDTQYF.

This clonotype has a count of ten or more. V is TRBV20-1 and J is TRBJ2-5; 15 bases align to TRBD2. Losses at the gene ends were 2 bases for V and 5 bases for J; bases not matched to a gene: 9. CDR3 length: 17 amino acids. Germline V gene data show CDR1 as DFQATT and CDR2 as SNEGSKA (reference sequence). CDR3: CSARTGTSGGPWETQYF. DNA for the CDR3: TGCAGTGCTAGAACCGGGACTAGCGGGGGGCCATGGGAGACCCAGTACTTC.

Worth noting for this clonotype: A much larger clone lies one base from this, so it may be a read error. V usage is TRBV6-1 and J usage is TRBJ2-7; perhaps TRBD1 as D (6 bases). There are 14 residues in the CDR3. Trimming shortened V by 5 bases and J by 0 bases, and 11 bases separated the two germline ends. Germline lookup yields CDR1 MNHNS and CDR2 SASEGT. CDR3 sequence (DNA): TGTGCCAGCAGTAAACAGGGCAACTCCTACGAGCAGTACTTC. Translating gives CASSKQGNSYEQYF.

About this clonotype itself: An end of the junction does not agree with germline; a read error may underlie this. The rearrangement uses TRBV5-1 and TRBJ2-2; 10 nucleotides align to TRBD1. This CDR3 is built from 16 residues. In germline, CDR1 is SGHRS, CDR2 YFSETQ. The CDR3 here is CASSQSGTGATGELFF. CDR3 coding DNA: TGTGCCAGCAGCCAGTCCGGGACAGGGGCAACCGGGGAGCTGTTTTTT.

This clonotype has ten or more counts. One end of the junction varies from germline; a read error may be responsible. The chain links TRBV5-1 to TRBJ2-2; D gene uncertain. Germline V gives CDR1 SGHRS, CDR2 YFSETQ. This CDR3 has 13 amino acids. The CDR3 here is CASSPGHTGELFF. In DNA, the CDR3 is TGTGCCAGCAGCCCTGGACACACCGGGGAGCTGTTTTTT.

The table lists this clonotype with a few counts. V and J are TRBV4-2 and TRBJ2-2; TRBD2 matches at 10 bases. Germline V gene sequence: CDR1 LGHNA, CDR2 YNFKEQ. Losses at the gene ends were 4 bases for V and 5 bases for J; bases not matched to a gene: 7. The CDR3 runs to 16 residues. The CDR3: CASSPSGGAGTGELFF. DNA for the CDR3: TGTGCCAGCAGCCCCAGCGGGGGGGCCGGGACCGGGGAGCTGTTTTTT.